This entry lists 15 T cell receptor beta chains sequenced from one sample in a study of cytomegalovirus exposure and HLA in healthy donors. Clones were read by immunoSEQ multiplex PCR, and TCRdb kept only the in-frame ones, dropping some. The sample has almost 75,000 clones, around 81% seen once; the top ten hold around 3%. The sample was PBMCs. These receptors came from a man aged 25-45 years in good health and CMV-seronegative.

CDR3 loop: CASSEARDRGVYGYTF. Written as DNA, the CDR3 is TGTGCCAGCAGTGAAGCGCGGGACAGGGGAGTCTATGGCTACACCTTC. The chain is built from TRBV2 and TRBJ1-2; 10 bases align to TRBD1. The CDR3 sequence is 16 residues long. Germline CDR1 and CDR2: SNHLY and FYNNEI. V lost 0 bases and J lost 4; bases outside the gene matches: 5. Based on the CDR3 plus reference TRBV2 and TRBJ1-2, the full variable domain is EPEVTQTPSHQVTQMGQEVILRCVPISNHLYFYWYRQILGQKVEFLVSFYNNEISEKSEIFDDQFSVERPDGSNFTLKIRSTKLEDSAMYFCASSEARDRGVYGYTFGSGTRLTVV.

CDR3 sequence: CASSQNPGTGGGEQYF. The CDR3 bases are TGCGCCAGCAGCCAGAACCCCGGGACAGGGGGCGGCGAGCAGTACTTC. The chain links TRBV5-1 to TRBJ2-7; 12 bases map to TRBD1. With 4 bases clipped from V and 6 bases from J, the junction kept 11 bases outside the gene matches. The CDR3 is 16 amino acids. Looked up from germline, CDR1 is SGHRS and CDR2 is YFSETQ.

The chain carries TRBV4-1 and TRBJ2-2; D not resolved. The germline CDR1 and CDR2 sequences are MGHRA and YSYEKL. This CDR3 has 15 residues. V lost 4 bases, J lost 4 bases, and 13 bases lay in between. CDR3 nucleotide sequence: TGCGCCAGCAGCCCCGGTGTACCGAGCACCGGGGAGCTGTTTTTT. Translated, it gives CASSPGVPSTGELFF.

The rearrangement links TRBV2 to TRBJ2-5; D may be TRBD2 (6 bases). The germline V and J ends were trimmed by 3 bases and 5 bases, with 13 bases remaining between them. CDR1 and CDR2 (germline): SNHLY, FYNNEI. CDR3 length equals 14 residues. CDR3 protein: CASSESRGGETQYF. In DNA, the CDR3 is TGTGCCAGCAGTGAGTCGAGGGGAGGTGAGACCCAGTACTTC.

This clone was seen a few times. The chain recombines TRBV10-3 with TRBJ1-2; 9 bases map to TRBD1. V trimming: 11 bases; J trimming: 6 bases; junction bases outside the gene matches: 4. Germline CDR1 and CDR2: ENHRY and SYGVKD. The CDR3 is 11 residues long. CDR3 loop: CAVRDRDGYTF. In nucleotides, the CDR3 is TGTGCCGTCCGGGACAGGGATGGCTACACCTTC.

The genes are TRBV6-5 and TRBJ2-7; 10 nucleotides line up with TRBD1. The length of the CDR3 is 15 residues. Trimming cost V 4 bases and J 0 bases; bases outside gene matches: 3. Germline CDR1 reads MNHEY; CDR2 reads SVGAGI. This CDR3 is CASSSGQGVSYEQYV. CDR3 nucleotide sequence: TGTGCCAGCAGTTCCGGACAGGGGGTCTCCTACGAGCAGTACGTC.

This chain uses TRBV28 with TRBJ2-7; D might be TRBD2 (7 bases). V was pared by 4 bases and J by 2 bases, with 9 bases between. Germline CDR1 and CDR2: MDHEN and SYDVKM. This CDR3 is 13 amino acids long. The CDR3 DNA reads as TGTGCCAGCAGTTCGGGGGGCACCTACGAGCAGTACTTC. Amino acids: CASSSGGTYEQYF. Combining the CDR3 with reference TRBV28 and TRBJ2-7 gives the whole variable domain DVKVTQSSRYLVKRTGEKVFLECVQDMDHENMFWYRQDPGLGLRLIYFSYDVKMKEKGDIPEGYSVSREKKERFSLILESASTNQTSMYLCASSSGGTYEQYFGPGTRLTVT.

This clone has a single count. J is TRBJ1-3 and V is TRBV14; 7 bases are shared with TRBD1. The V gene's germline CDR1 is SGHDN and CDR2 FVKESK. The J segment lost 3 bases and the V segment lost 1 base, leaving 3 bases of the junction unmatched. This CDR3 has 15 residues. The CDR3 nucleotides are TGTGCCAGCAGCCAAGGGAGGGGGCTTGGAAACACCATATATTTT. It specifies CASSQGRGLGNTIYF.

The V gene is TRBV5-5, the J gene TRBJ1-2; 7 nucleotides match TRBD1. Looked up from germline, CDR1 is SGHKS and CDR2 is YYEKEE (reference sequence). Trimming at V came to 4 bases and at J to 5 bases, leaving 11 bases not matched to a gene. This CDR3 is built from 15 residues. The CDR3 loop reads CASSRANRGEYGYTF. The CDR3, as DNA: TGTGCCAGCAGCCGGGCGAACAGGGGAGAGTATGGCTACACCTTC.

This chain joins TRBV2 and TRBJ2-5; TRBD1 aligns across 12 bases. Germline V gives CDR1 SNHLY, CDR2 FYNNEI. V was clipped by 4 bases and J by 5 bases; unmatched bases: 11. The CDR3 totals 17 residues. CDR3 in amino acids: CASSVVIWDRGRETQYF. CDR3 DNA sequence: TGTGCCAGCAGTGTCGTGATATGGGACAGGGGGCGGGAGACCCAGTACTTC.

The chain recombines TRBV7-9 with TRBJ1-2; D uncertain. The CDR3 has 12 residues. CDR1 and CDR2 from the germline V gene are SEHNR and FQNEAQ (reference sequence). The V gene lost 7 bases and the J gene lost 9 bases, with 15 bases spanning the gap. The CDR3 nucleotides read TGTGCCAGCAAATCGTCAGGAGGAAGCTACACCTTC. It codes for CASKSSGGSYTF. Using reference TRBV7-9 and TRBJ1-2 for the parts outside the CDR3, the full variable domain is DTGVSQNPRHKITKRGQNVTFRCDPISEHNRLYWYRQTLGQGPEFLTYFQNEAQLEKSRLLSDRFSAERPKGSFSTLEIQRTEQGDSAMYLCASKSSGGSYTFGSGTRLTVV.

The chain combines TRBV27 with TRBJ2-7; D might be TRBD2 (6 bases). CDR3 size: 12 residues. The germline V and J ends were trimmed by 3 bases and 5 bases, with 8 bases remaining between them. The germline gives CDR1 MNHEY, CDR2 SMNVEV (reference sequence). The CDR3, as DNA: TGTGCCAGCAGTTTGGGGGGAAACGAGCAGTACTTC. Protein: CASSLGGNEQYF.

CDR3 sequence: CSVAQSLQNTEAFF. Here the CDR3 DNA reads TGCAGCGTCGCCCAGTCTCTCCAGAACACTGAAGCTTTCTTT. The chain combines TRBV29-1 with TRBJ1-1; D is unclear. V lost 6 bases to trimming and J lost 1 base, with 15 bases between them. This CDR3 spans 14 amino acids. CDR1 is SQVTM and CDR2 is ANQGSEA in the germline V gene.

The chain couples TRBV5-1 to TRBJ2-7; 7 positions agree with TRBD1. Germline V CDR1 and CDR2: SGHRS, YFSETQ. V was clipped by 0 bases and J by 0 bases; unmatched bases: 6. This CDR3 has 16 amino acids. CDR3 DNA sequence: TGCGCCAGCAGCTTGGGAGGGACAGCGTTCTCCTACGAGCAGTACTTC. It codes for CASSLGGTAFSYEQYF. Looking up the rest from reference TRBV5-1 and TRBJ2-7 gives the full variable domain: KAGVTQTPRYLIKTRGQQVTLSCSPISGHRSVSWYQQTPGQGLQFLFEYFSETQRNKGNFPGRFSGRQFSNSRSEMNVSTLELGDSALYLCASSLGGTAFSYEQYFGPGTRLTVT.

This clone was observed a few times. The CDR3 nucleotides are TGTGCCAGCAAAGTAGGGGGAAGCTCCTCCTACAATGAGCAGTTCTTC. Translated, it gives CASKVGGSSSYNEQFF. This chain uses TRBV27 with TRBJ2-1; possible D gene TRBD1, 6 bases. Germline V CDR1 and CDR2: MNHEY, SMNVEV (reference sequence). CDR3 length equals 16 residues. Deletions cut 7 bases from V and 0 bases from J, with 16 bases between.